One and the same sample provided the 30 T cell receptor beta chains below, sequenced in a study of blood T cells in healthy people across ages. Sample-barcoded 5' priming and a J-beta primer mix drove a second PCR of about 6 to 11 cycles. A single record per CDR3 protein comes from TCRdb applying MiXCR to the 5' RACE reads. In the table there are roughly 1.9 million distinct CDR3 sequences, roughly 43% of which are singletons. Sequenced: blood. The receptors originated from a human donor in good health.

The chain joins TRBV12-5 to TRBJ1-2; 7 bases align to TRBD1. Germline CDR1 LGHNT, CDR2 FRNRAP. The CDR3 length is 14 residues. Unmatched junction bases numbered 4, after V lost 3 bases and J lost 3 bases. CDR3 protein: CASGLTGEHYGYTF. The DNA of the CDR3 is TGTGCTAGTGGTTTAACAGGGGAGCACTATGGCTACACCTTC.

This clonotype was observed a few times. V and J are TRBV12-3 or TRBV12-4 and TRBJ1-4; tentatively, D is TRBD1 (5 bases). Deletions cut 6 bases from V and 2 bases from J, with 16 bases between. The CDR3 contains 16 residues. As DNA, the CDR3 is TGTGCCAGCAGCTCCCCCGGGGGAGGGACTAATGAAAAACTGTTTTTT. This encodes CASSSPGGGTNEKLFF.

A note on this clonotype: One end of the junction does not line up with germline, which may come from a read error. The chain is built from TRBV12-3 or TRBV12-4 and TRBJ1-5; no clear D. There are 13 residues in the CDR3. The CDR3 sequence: CACSLNSNQPQHF. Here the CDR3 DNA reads TGTGCCTGCAGCCTAAATAGCAATCAGCCCCAGCATTTT.

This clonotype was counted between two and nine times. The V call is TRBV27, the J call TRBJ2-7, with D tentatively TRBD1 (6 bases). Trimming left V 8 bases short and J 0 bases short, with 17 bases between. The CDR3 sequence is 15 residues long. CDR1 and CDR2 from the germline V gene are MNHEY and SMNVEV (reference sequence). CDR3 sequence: CASWPRGTSSYEQYF. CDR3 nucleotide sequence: TGTGCCAGCTGGCCCAGGGGAACCAGCTCCTACGAGCAGTACTTC.

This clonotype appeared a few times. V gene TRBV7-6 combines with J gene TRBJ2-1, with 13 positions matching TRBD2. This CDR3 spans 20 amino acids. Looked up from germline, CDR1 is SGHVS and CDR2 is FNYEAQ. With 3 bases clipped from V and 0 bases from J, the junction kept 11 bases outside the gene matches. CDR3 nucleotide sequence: TGTGCCAGCAGCTTTCGCCTAACTAGCGGGGGGGCCCACTCCTACAATGAGCAGTTCTTC. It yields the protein CASSFRLTSGGAHSYNEQFF.

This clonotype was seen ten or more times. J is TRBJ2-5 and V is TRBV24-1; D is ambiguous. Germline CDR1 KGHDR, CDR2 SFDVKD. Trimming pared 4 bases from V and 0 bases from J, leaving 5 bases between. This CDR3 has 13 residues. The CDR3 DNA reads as TGTGCCACCAGTGACTCGTACCAAGAGACCCAGTACTTC. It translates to CATSDSYQETQYF.

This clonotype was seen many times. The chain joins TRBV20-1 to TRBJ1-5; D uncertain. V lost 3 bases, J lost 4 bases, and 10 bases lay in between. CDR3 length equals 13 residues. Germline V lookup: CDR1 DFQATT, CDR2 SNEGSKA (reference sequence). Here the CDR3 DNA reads TGCAGTGCTAGCGGAGTTGGGAATCAGCCCCAGCATTTT. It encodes CSASGVGNQPQHF.

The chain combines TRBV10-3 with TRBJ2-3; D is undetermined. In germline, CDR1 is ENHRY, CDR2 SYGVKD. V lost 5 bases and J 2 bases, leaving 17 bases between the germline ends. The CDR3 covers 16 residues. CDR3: CAISPGGGGITDTQYF. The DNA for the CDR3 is TGTGCCATCAGTCCCGGTGGCGGCGGAATCACAGATACGCAGTATTTT.

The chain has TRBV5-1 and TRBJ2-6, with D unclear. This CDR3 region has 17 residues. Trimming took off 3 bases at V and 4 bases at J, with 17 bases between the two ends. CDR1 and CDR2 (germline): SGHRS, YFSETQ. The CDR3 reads CASSSKLSSEGANVLTF. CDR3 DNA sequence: TGCGCCAGCAGCTCAAAGCTATCCTCGGAGGGGGCCAACGTCCTGACTTTC.

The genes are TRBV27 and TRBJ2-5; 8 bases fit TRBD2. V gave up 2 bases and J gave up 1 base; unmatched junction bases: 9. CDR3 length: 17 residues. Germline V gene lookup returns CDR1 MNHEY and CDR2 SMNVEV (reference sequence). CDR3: CASSLNGGASGQETQYF. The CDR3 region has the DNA TGTGCCAGCAGTTTAAACGGGGGGGCTAGCGGCCAAGAGACCCAGTACTTC.

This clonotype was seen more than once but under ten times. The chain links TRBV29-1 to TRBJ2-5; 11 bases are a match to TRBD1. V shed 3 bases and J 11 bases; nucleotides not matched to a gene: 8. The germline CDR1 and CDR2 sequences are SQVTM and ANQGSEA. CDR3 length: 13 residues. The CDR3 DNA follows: TGCAGCGTTGAGGGGACAGGGGGTGAAGAGCAGTACTTC. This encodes CSVEGTGGEEQYF.

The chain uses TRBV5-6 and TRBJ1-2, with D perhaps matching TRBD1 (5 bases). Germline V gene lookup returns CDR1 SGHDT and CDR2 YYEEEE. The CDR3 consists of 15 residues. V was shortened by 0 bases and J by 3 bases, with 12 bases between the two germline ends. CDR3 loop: CASSLGGAEHYGYTF. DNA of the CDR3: TGTGCCAGCAGCTTGGGAGGGGCCGAACACTATGGCTACACCTTC.

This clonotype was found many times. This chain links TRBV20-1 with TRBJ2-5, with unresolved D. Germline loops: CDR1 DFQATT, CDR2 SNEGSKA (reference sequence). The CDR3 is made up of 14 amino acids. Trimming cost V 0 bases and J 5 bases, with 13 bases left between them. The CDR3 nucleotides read TGCAGTGCTAGAGACCCCCGGGTTGGGGAGACCCAGTACTTC. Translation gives CSARDPRVGETQYF.

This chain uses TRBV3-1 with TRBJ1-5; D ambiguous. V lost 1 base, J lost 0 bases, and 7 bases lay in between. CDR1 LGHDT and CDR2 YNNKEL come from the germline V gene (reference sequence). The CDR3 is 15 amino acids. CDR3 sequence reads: CASSQGGISNQPQHF. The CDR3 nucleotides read TGTGCCAGCAGCCAAGGAGGGATTAGCAATCAGCCCCAGCATTTT.

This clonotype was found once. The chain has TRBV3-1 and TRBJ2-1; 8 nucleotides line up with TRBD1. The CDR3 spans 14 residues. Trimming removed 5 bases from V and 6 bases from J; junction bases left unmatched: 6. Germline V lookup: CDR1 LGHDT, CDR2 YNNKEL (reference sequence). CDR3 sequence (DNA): TGTGCCAGCAGCGTCCGGACAGGGCGCAATGAGCAGTTCTTC. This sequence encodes CASSVRTGRNEQFF.

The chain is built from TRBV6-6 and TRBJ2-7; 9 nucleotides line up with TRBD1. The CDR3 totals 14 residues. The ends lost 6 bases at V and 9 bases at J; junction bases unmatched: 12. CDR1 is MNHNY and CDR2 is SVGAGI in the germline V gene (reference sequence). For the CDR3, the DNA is TGTGCCAGCAGAAACCGGGACAGGGACGGTTGGCAGTACTTC. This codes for CASRNRDRDGWQYF.

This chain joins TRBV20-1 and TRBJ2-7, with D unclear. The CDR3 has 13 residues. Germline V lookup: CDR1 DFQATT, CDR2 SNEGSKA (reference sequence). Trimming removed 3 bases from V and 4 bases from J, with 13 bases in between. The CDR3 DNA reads TGCAGTGCTAGTCCCTTTACGATGTACGAGCAGTACTTC. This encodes CSASPFTMYEQYF.

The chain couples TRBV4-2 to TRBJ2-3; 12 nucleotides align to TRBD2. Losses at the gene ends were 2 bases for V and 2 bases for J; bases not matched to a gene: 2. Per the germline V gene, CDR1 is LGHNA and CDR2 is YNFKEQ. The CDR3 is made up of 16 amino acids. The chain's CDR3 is CASSQLAGGPTDTQYF. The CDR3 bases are TGTGCCAGCAGCCAACTAGCGGGGGGGCCCACAGATACGCAGTATTTT.

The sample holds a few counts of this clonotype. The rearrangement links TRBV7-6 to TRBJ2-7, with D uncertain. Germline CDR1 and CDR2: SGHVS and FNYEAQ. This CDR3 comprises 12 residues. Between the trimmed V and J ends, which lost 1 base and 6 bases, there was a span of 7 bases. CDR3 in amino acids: CASSLGVSEQYF. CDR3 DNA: TGTGCCAGCAGCTTAGGAGTAAGCGAGCAGTACTTC. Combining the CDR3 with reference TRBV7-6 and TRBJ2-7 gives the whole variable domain GAGVSQSPRYKVTKRGQDVALRCDPISGHVSLYWYRQALGQGPEFLTYFNYEAQQDKSGLPNDRFSAERPEGSISTLTIQRTEQRDSAMYRCASSLGVSEQYFGPGTRLTVT.

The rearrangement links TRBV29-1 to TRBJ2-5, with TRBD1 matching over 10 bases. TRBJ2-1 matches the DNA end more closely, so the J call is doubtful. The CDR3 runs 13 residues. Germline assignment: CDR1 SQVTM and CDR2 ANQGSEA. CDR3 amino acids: CSVERDRGETQFF. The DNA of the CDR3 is TGCAGCGTTGAAAGGGACAGGGGAGAGACCCAGTTCTTC.

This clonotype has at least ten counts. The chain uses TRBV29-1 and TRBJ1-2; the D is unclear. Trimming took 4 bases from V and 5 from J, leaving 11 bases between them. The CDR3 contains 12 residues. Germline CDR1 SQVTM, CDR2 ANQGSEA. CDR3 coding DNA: TGCAGCGTTGTGGCAGGATCATATGGCTACACCTTC. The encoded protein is CSVVAGSYGYTF.

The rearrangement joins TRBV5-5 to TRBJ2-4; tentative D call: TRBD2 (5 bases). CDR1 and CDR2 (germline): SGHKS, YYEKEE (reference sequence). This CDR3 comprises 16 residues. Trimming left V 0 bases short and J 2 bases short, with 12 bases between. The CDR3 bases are TGTGCCAGCAGCTTGGGTATTGGGGAGCCCAAAAACATTCAGTACTTC. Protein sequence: CASSLGIGEPKNIQYF. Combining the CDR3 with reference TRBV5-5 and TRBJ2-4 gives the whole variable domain DAGVTQSPTHLIKTRGQQVTLRCSPISGHKSVSWYQQVLGQGPQFIFQYYEKEERGRGNFPDRFSARQFPNYSSELNVNALLLGDSALYLCASSLGIGEPKNIQYFGAGTRLSVL.

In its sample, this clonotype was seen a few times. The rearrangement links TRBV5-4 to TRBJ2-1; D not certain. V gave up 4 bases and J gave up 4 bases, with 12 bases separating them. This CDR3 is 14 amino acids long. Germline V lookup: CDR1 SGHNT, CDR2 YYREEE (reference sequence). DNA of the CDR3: TGTGCCAGCAGCCGAGAAGGACGGTACAATGAGCAGTTCTTC. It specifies CASSREGRYNEQFF.

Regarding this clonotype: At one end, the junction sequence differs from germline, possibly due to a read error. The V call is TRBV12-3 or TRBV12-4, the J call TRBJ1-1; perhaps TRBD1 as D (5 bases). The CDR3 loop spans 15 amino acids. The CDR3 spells CASSLGKGWNTEGFF. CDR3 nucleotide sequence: TGTGCCAGCAGTTTAGGCAAGGGGTGGAATACTGAAGGTTTCTTT.

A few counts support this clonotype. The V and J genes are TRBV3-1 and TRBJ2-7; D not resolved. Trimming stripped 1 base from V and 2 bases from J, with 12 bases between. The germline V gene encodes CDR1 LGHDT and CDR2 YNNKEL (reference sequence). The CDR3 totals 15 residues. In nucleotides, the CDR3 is TGTGCCAGCAGCCAAGTCATGAGAAGCCCCTACGAGCAGTACTTC. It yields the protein CASSQVMRSPYEQYF.

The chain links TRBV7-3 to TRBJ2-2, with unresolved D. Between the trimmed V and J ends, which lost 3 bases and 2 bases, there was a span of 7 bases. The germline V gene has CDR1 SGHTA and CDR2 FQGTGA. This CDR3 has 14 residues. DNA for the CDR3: TGTGCCAGCAGCTTCCTTGATAACACCGGGGAGCTGTTTTTT. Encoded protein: CASSFLDNTGELFF.

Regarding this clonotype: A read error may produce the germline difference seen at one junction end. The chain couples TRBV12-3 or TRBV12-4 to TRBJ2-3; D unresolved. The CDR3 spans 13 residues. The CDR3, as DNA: TGTGCCAGCAGTTCAAGACCCCAAGATACACAGTATTTT. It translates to CASSSRPQDTQYF.

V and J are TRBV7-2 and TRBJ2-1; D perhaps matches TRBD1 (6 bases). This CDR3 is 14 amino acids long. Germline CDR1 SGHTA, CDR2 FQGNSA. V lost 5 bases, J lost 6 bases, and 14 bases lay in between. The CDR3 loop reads CASSLYGQTNEQFF. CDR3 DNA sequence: TGTGCCAGCAGCCTCTACGGACAGACCAATGAGCAGTTCTTC. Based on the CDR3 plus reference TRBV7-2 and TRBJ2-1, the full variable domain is GAGVSQSPSNKVTEKGKDVELRCDPISGHTALYWYRQSLGQGLEFLIYFQGNSAPDKSGLPSDRFSAERTGGSVSTLTIQRTQQEDSAVYLCASSLYGQTNEQFFGPGTRLTVL.

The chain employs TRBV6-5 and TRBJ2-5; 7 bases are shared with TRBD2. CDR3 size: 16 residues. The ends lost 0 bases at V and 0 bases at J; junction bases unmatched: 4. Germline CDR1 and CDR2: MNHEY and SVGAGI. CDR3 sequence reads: CASSYSRRGYQETQYF. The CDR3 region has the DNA TGTGCCAGCAGTTACTCAAGGCGGGGGTACCAAGAGACCCAGTACTTC.

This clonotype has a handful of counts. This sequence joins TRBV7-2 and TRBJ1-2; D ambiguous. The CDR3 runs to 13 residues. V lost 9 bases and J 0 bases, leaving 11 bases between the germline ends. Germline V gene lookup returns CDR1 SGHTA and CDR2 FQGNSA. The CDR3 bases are TGTGCCAGTCGAGAGGGATCTAACTATGGCTACACCTTC. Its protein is CASREGSNYGYTF.